The next 24 T cell receptor beta chains were all read from a single sample in a study of T cells in Graves' hyperthyroidism and ophthalmopathy. TCR beta CDR3 region amplification was performed from RNA transcripts. Primed by the HTBI set, a first-round RT-PCR was run on the TCR CDR3. Each CDR3 protein gets one entry after TCRdb re-called the multiplex PCR reads with MiXCR. Altogether 500,000 to 650,000 distinct CDR3 sequences are present, approximately 15% being singletons, with the ten largest covering 14%. Input material: blood. The receptors here all came from a woman aged 40 to 50 with Graves' hyperthyroidism.

This clonotype was detected ten times or more. The chain couples TRBV12-3 or TRBV12-4 to TRBJ2-2, with 7 nucleotides matching TRBD2. The junction had 2 bases not matched to a gene; V was cut back by 8 bases and J by 5 bases. This CDR3 has 12 residues. The CDR3 sequence: CASREDTGELFF. CDR3 coding DNA: TGTGCCAGCCGGGAGGATACCGGGGAGCTGTTTTTT.

This clonotype was recorded many times. CDR3: CASSLGQGSYYGYTF. CDR3 sequence (DNA): TGCGCCAGCAGCTTGGGACAGGGTTCGTACTATGGCTACACCTTC. The rearrangement joins TRBV5-1 to TRBJ1-2, with 7 bases lining up with TRBD1. CDR1 SGHRS and CDR2 YFSETQ come from the germline V gene. CDR3 length equals 15 residues. The junction had 5 bases not matched to a gene; V was cut back by 0 bases and J by 3 bases.

The CDR3 spells CASRLSTSYNEQFF. The CDR3 DNA reads TGTGCCAGCAGGCTATCAACATCCTACAATGAGCAGTTCTTC. The V and J genes are TRBV12-3 or TRBV12-4 and TRBJ2-1, with D unresolved. The CDR3 length is 14 residues. V lost 6 bases to trimming and J lost 1 base, with 10 bases between them.

The gene calls are TRBV7-9 and TRBJ2-1, with TRBD1 matching over 9 bases. Germline CDR1 reads SEHNR; CDR2 reads FQNEAQ (reference sequence). After removal of 5 bases from V and 2 bases from J, the junction contained 7 bases not matched to a gene. The CDR3 totals 16 residues. Here the CDR3 DNA reads TGTGCCAGCAGCCCTCAGAGGACAGGGGCCTACAATGAGCAGTTCTTC. It yields the protein CASSPQRTGAYNEQFF.

This clonotype appeared many times. The V gene is TRBV28, the J gene TRBJ1-4, with TRBD1 matching over 10 bases. V shed 6 bases, J shed 8 bases, and the junction held 15 bases outside the gene matches. The germline V gene has CDR1 MDHEN and CDR2 SYDVKM. This CDR3 is 17 amino acids long. The CDR3 nucleotides read TGTGCCAGCAGACCCAGCAAAGAGACAGGGGGCGTAGAAAAACTGTTTTTT. This encodes CASRPSKETGGVEKLFF.

The chain carries TRBV6-2 or TRBV6-3 and TRBJ1-1; 10 bases agree with TRBD1. V trimming: 6 bases; J trimming: 4 bases; junction bases outside the gene matches: 5. Germline V gives CDR1 MNHEY, CDR2 SVGEGT. This CDR3 is built from 14 residues. The DNA of the CDR3 is TGTGCCAGCAGGTCGACAGGGGGCTTCACTGAAGCTTTCTTT. Protein sequence: CASRSTGGFTEAFF.

This clonotype has a handful of counts. V is TRBV7-9 and J is TRBJ2-6; D unclear. This CDR3 has 14 residues. From germline, CDR1 is SEHNR and CDR2 FQNEAQ (reference sequence). Trimming took off 5 bases at V and 2 bases at J, with 7 bases between the two ends. Here the CDR3 reads CASSRTPGANVLTF. DNA for the CDR3: TGTGCCAGCAGCCGAACCCCTGGGGCCAACGTCCTGACTTTC.

A remark on this clonotype: A read error may explain this, as a much larger clone is one base away. This chain joins TRBV28 and TRBJ2-1; the D is unclear. This CDR3 comprises 16 residues. Germline V gene data show CDR1 as MDHEN and CDR2 as SYDVKM. CDR3: CASSHPPLTTNNGQFF. The CDR3 DNA reads as TGTGCCAGCAGTCACCCCCCCTTAACCACAAACAATGGGCAGTTCTTC.

This clonotype was seen many times. CDR3 protein: CASSEIGTGVKYIQYF. The CDR3 bases are TGTGCCAGCAGTGAAATAGGGACAGGGGTGAAGTACATTCAGTACTTC. The rearrangement links TRBV2 to TRBJ2-4, with TRBD1 matching 10 bases. J gave up 8 bases and V 2 bases, and 9 bases lay outside the gene matches. Germline-derived CDR1 and CDR2 are SNHLY and FYNNEI. CDR3 length: 16 residues.

At least ten counts were recorded for this clonotype. This chain links TRBV5-6 with TRBJ1-2; D uncertain. Trimming cost V 3 bases and J 3 bases, with 12 bases left between them. There are 14 residues in the CDR3. CDR1 and CDR2 (germline): SGHDT, YYEEEE. In DNA, the CDR3 is TGTGCCAGCAGCTACCCGACGGACGACTATGGCTACACCTTC. Translating it yields CASSYPTDDYGYTF.

This chain links TRBV27 with TRBJ1-2, with D possibly matching TRBD1 (5 bases). Germline assignment: CDR1 MNHEY and CDR2 SMNVEV (reference sequence). Trimming took off 6 bases at V and 6 bases at J, with 14 bases between the two ends. This CDR3 spans 13 amino acids. CDR3 amino acids: CASSVSGTDGYTF. The CDR3 DNA is TGTGCCAGCAGCGTGAGTGGGACGGATGGCTACACCTTC.

At least ten counts were recorded for this clonotype. This rearrangement joins TRBV10-3 to TRBJ2-7; TRBD1 is a possible D gene (6 bases). CDR3 length: 14 amino acids. The germline V and J ends were trimmed by 6 bases and 4 bases, with 16 bases remaining between them. Per the germline V gene, CDR1 is ENHRY and CDR2 is SYGVKD. The CDR3, as DNA: TGTGCCATCAGGGCCCCAGGGGTTCGATACGAGCAGTACTTC. Its protein product is CAIRAPGVRYEQYF.

As for this clonotype: A read error may explain this, as a much larger clone is one base away. The chain couples TRBV5-1 to TRBJ2-7; perhaps TRBD2 as D (7 bases). The CDR3 sequence is 13 residues long. Germline V lookup: CDR1 SGHRS, CDR2 YFSETQ. The CDR3 spells CDSSYQGRDEQYF. In DNA, the CDR3 is TGCGACAGCAGCTATCAGGGGAGGGACGAGCAGTACTTC.

A remark on this clonotype: A read error is possible here, since a much larger clone lies one base away. The chain combines TRBV30 with TRBJ1-5, with D perhaps matching TRBD1 (5 bases). CDR3 length: 13 residues. V lost 0 bases, J lost 11 bases, and 14 bases lay in between. Germline V gene sequence: CDR1 GTSNPN, CDR2 SVGIG (reference sequence). In nucleotides, the CDR3 is TGTGCCTGGAGTGTACAGGCCGGGCAGTCCCAGCATTTT. It yields the protein CAWSVQAGQSQHF.

In its sample, this clonotype was seen a few times. The J gene is TRBJ2-1, the V gene TRBV28; either TRBD1 or TRBD2 may supply D (5 bases each). Germline CDR1 reads MDHEN; CDR2 reads SYDVKM. The CDR3 length is 14 residues. V lost 2 bases and J 9 bases, leaving 14 bases between the germline ends. CDR3 protein: CASSLEGPGPEQFF. CDR3 DNA: TGTGCCAGCAGTTTAGAGGGCCCGGGGCCTGAGCAGTTCTTC.

This clonotype was seen many times. The chain joins TRBV7-2 to TRBJ2-1; 10 bases fit TRBD2. The ends lost 4 bases at V and 7 bases at J; junction bases unmatched: 7. The germline CDR1 and CDR2 sequences are SGHTA and FQGNSA. The CDR3 runs 15 residues. The CDR3 here is CASSSGTSVLNEQFF. The CDR3 nucleotides are TGTGCCAGCAGCTCCGGGACTAGCGTGTTGAATGAGCAGTTCTTC.

This clonotype was recorded at least ten times. CDR3 protein: CASSQRQGGETQYF. In nucleotides, the CDR3 is TGTGCCAGCAGTCAACGACAGGGAGGAGAGACCCAGTACTTC. The chain recombines TRBV12-3 or TRBV12-4 with TRBJ2-5; D perhaps matches TRBD1 (7 bases). Trimming left V 5 bases short and J 4 bases short, with 14 bases between. The CDR3 extends over 14 amino acids.

This clonotype was found many times. The DNA for the CDR3 is TGTGCCAGCAGCGGTACAGACTATGGCTACACCTTC. Translated, it gives CASSGTDYGYTF. This sequence joins TRBV28 and TRBJ1-2, with D hard to call. The V end lost 6 bases, the J end lost 3 bases, and 8 bases lay between the germline ends. Germline CDR1 MDHEN, CDR2 SYDVKM. The CDR3 covers 12 residues.

This clonotype was detected ten times or more. V is TRBV9 and J is TRBJ1-1; weak D call: TRBD1 (5 bases). In germline, CDR1 is SGDLS, CDR2 YYNGEE. This CDR3 has 15 residues. V was trimmed by 4 bases and J by 2 bases, leaving 15 bases between them. CDR3 region: CASSSSGHINTEAFF. CDR3 DNA: TGTGCCAGCAGCTCCAGCGGACACATCAACACTGAAGCTTTCTTT.

This clonotype was observed many times. V and J are TRBV18 and TRBJ2-7, with D tentatively TRBD1 (6 bases). Germline loops: CDR1 KGHSH, CDR2 LQKENI. The CDR3 runs to 14 residues. V lost 3 bases to trimming and J lost 2 bases, with 11 bases between them. CDR3 nucleotides: TGTGCCAGCTCACCTCCTACAGGGACCTACGAGCAGTACTTC. Protein product: CASSPPTGTYEQYF.

This clonotype was observed at least ten times. This rearrangement joins TRBV7-3 to TRBJ1-1; D ambiguous. CDR3 size: 16 residues. CDR1 is SGHTA, CDR2 FQGTGA, per germline. Deletions cut 2 bases from V and 1 base from J, with 14 bases between. DNA for the CDR3: TGTGCCAGCAGCTTAGCCCCCCGGGTTGGGAACACTGAAGCTTTCTTT. Its protein product is CASSLAPRVGNTEAFF.

This clonotype was found many times. This sequence joins TRBV28 and TRBJ2-3, with D perhaps assigned TRBD1 or TRBD2 (5 bases each). Between the trimmed V and J ends, which lost 7 bases and 4 bases, there was a span of 21 bases. The germline CDR1 and CDR2 sequences are MDHEN and SYDVKM. This CDR3 contains 16 residues. The chain's CDR3 is CASTDRMGRGPDTQYF. The CDR3 bases are TGTGCCAGCACCGACAGAATGGGACGTGGGCCAGATACGCAGTATTTT.

The rearrangement uses TRBV24-1 and TRBJ2-6; D perhaps matches TRBD1 (5 bases). The length of the CDR3 is 16 residues. V gave up 3 bases and J gave up 0 bases, with 8 bases separating them. Germline loops: CDR1 KGHDR, CDR2 SFDVKD. Here the CDR3 DNA reads TGTGCCACCAGTGATACACAGGCCTCTGGGGCCAACGTCCTGACTTTC. Encoded protein: CATSDTQASGANVLTF.

This clonotype was detected only a few times. The chain is built from TRBV5-5 and TRBJ2-1; 13 bases map to TRBD2. CDR1 SGHKS and CDR2 YYEKEE come from the germline V gene (reference sequence). V gave up 3 bases and J gave up 1 base; unmatched junction bases: 7. This CDR3 has 18 residues. The CDR3 sequence: CASSSTSGRAYSYNEQFF. As DNA, the CDR3 is TGTGCCAGCAGCTCTACTAGCGGGAGGGCCTATTCCTACAATGAGCAGTTCTTC.